This record covers a single TCR beta chain. The sample belongs to a study of blood T cell repertoires in COVID-19. Study-level background: Acute-phase and convalescent COVID-19 samples originated in the United States, Italy and Spain. PBMCs, B-cell-depleted T cells, or T cells were the source of the cDNA or gDNA that made up the material.

This CDR3 region has 16 residues. V trimming: 1 base; J trimming: 2 bases; junction bases outside the gene matches: 4. Germline CDR1 SGHTA, CDR2 FQGNSA. Per the original data handling: By means of reference gene primer amplification, nucleated cell counts were estimated. Produced via immunoSEQ multiplex PCR; TCRdb's table is partial and in-frame only. V and J calls and clone size are those listed in that table; D and trimming were worked out from the DNA. The table shows 65,000 to 80,000 clones, with 90% to 95% occurring only once. This sequence originates from a human donor in a cohort sampled during active COVID-19. This chain joins TRBV7-2 and TRBJ2-3, with TRBD2 matching 9 bases. Specimen: peripheral blood. CDR3 sequence (DNA): TGTGCCAGCAGCTTAGTAGCGGGGGCGAACACAGATACGCAGTATTTT. It encodes CASSLVAGANTDTQYF.